These 25 T cell receptor beta chains were sequenced from one sample in a study of regulatory T cells in long-lasting Graves disease. Library construction for TCR beta used iRepertoire HTBI primers and Arm-PCR of CDR3 regions. TCRdb passed the multiplex PCR reads through MiXCR, listing each CDR3 protein once. Of over 500,000 distinct CDR3 sequences listed, roughly 15% are singletons. Sample time point: newly diagnosed GD, antithyroid drugs for less than 3 months. The TCR library was made from RNA that had been extracted from PBMCs in TRIzol. The data also belong to a second study, concerning T cells in Graves' hyperthyroidism and ophthalmopathy.

This specimen was peripheral blood mononuclear cells (PBMCs), taken at new diagnosis, from a patient treated with antithyroid drugs. These receptor sequences come from a woman aged 25-40 years with Graves disease.

This clonotype was found a few times. This chain links TRBV19 with TRBJ2-5; D is possibly TRBD1 (6 bases). V was shortened by 3 bases and J by 2 bases, with 10 bases between the two germline ends. CDR3 length: 14 amino acids. Germline CDR1 LNHDA, CDR2 SQIVND (reference sequence). CDR3 in amino acids: CASSIRQEQETQYF. CDR3 in DNA: TGTGCCAGTAGTATTCGACAGGAGCAAGAGACCCAGTACTTC.

This clonotype was picked up a small number of times. The chain recombines TRBV12-5 with TRBJ2-1; D gene unclear. The CDR3 spans 16 residues. Trimming removed 1 base at V and 2 bases at J, with 12 bases between. Looked up from germline, CDR1 is LGHNT and CDR2 is FRNRAP. In DNA, the CDR3 is TGTGCTAGTGGTTTGGCCGACTCCCCAGCCTACAATGAGCAGTTCTTC. This codes for CASGLADSPAYNEQFF.

In this sample, this clonotype turned up many times. The rearrangement links TRBV7-2 to TRBJ1-3; tentative D call: TRBD1 (5 bases). The CDR3 runs 15 residues. V was shortened by 8 bases and J by 4 bases, with 18 bases between the two germline ends. CDR1 is SGHTA, CDR2 FQGNSA, per germline. In DNA, the CDR3 is TGTGCCAGCTCCACGGACGGGGGACCAGGAAACACCATATATTTT. As protein: CASSTDGGPGNTIYF.

This chain uses TRBV19 with TRBJ1-5; D unresolved. V lost 6 bases and J lost 2, with 8 bases in between. The CDR3 extends over 13 amino acids. Germline CDR1 LNHDA, CDR2 SQIVND (reference sequence). The CDR3 protein is CASRTAGNQPQHF. DNA of the CDR3: TGTGCCAGTAGAACAGCAGGCAATCAGCCCCAGCATTTT.

This clonotype was picked up a small number of times. This chain links TRBV2 with TRBJ2-5; TRBD2 aligns across 8 bases. Germline values: CDR1 SNHLY, CDR2 FYNNEI. V trimming: 4 bases; J trimming: 5 bases; junction bases outside the gene matches: 6. This CDR3 contains 14 residues. This CDR3 is CASSAGGAGETQYF. CDR3 bases: TGTGCCAGCAGTGCGGGGGGGGCCGGGGAGACCCAGTACTTC.

In this sample, this clonotype turned up many times. The chain couples TRBV7-2 to TRBJ2-3; 13 bases are a match to TRBD2. The CDR3 spans 16 residues. The ends lost 5 bases at V and 5 bases at J; junction bases unmatched: 7. Looked up from germline, CDR1 is SGHTA and CDR2 is FQGNSA. CDR3 DNA sequence: TGTGCCAGCAGCGGGCAACTAGCGGGAGGGAGAGATACGCAGTATTTT. Protein: CASSGQLAGGRDTQYF.

This clonotype showed up many times. This sequence joins TRBV2 and TRBJ2-2; D gene uncertain. The CDR3 runs 11 residues. The V gene's germline CDR1 is SNHLY and CDR2 FYNNEI. Trimming left V 6 bases short and J 6 bases short, with 5 bases between. CDR3 DNA: TGTGCCAGCAGGAGTCCCGGGGAGCTGTTTTTT. Protein sequence: CASRSPGELFF.

This rearrangement joins TRBV5-4 to TRBJ1-1; D perhaps matches TRBD1 (5 bases). Germline CDR1 reads SGHNT; CDR2 reads YYREEE (reference sequence). The CDR3 is made up of 15 amino acids. V gave up 0 bases and J gave up 5 bases, with 14 bases separating them. The CDR3 loop reads CASSLGSDSSTEAFF. CDR3 sequence (DNA): TGTGCCAGCAGCTTGGGATCCGACAGTTCTACTGAAGCTTTCTTT.

Worth noting for this clonotype: Just one base apart from a much larger clone, this may be a read error. Given the absence of the conserved phenylalanine or tryptophan at the CDR3 end, a read error is likely. The V and J genes are TRBV7-2 and TRBJ2-3; possibly TRBD1 or TRBD2 for D (5 bases each). Germline V gene lookup returns CDR1 SGHTA and CDR2 FQGNSA. The length of the CDR3 is 18 residues. The V end was cut by 0 bases, the J end by 3 bases, with 19 bases between. CDR3 DNA: TGTGCCAGCAGCTTAGCGCCAGACAGTCTCGGCGGGACAGATACGCAGTATTTG. Translation gives CASSLAPDSLGGTDTQYL.

The chain has TRBV6-2 or TRBV6-3 and TRBJ2-1; D perhaps matches TRBD2 (6 bases). Germline-derived CDR1 and CDR2 are MNHEY and SVGEGT. V dropped 0 bases and J dropped 7 bases, with 13 bases sitting between them. The CDR3 consists of 15 residues. Here the CDR3 DNA reads TGTGCCAGCAGTTACTCGGGCGGGAATTGGAATGAGCAGTTCTTC. Amino acid sequence: CASSYSGGNWNEQFF.

V and J are TRBV20-1 and TRBJ2-3, with D possibly being TRBD2 (6 bases). V was clipped by 5 bases and J by 5 bases, with 11 bases between them. CDR1 is DFQATT and CDR2 is SNEGSKA in the germline V gene (reference sequence). The CDR3 is 12 residues long. CDR3 region: CSAEGLLDTQYF. Here the CDR3 DNA reads TGCAGTGCTGAGGGACTTTTAGATACGCAGTATTTT.

This clonotype occurred a few times. The chain is built from TRBV11-3 and TRBJ1-3; D possibly corresponds to TRBD1 (6 bases). The germline V gene has CDR1 SGHNT and CDR2 YENEEA. The CDR3 contains 14 residues. V was cut by 4 bases and J by 4 bases, with 11 bases left in between. The CDR3 spells CASSSGGQGNTIYF. CDR3 DNA sequence: TGTGCCAGCAGCTCCGGGGGGCAGGGAAACACCATATATTTT. The full variable domain, with the rest looked up from reference TRBV11-3 and TRBJ1-3, is EAGVVQSPRYKIIEKKQPVAFWCNPISGHNTLYWYLQNLGQGPELLIRYENEEAVDDSQLPKDRFSAERLKGVDSTLKIQPAELGDSAVYLCASSSGGQGNTIYFGEGSWLTVV.

The genes are TRBV7-2 and TRBJ2-2; 11 bases are shared with TRBD2. From germline, CDR1 is SGHTA and CDR2 FQGNSA. J gave up 3 bases and V 5 bases, and 5 bases lay outside the gene matches. This CDR3 is built from 16 residues. The CDR3 loop is CASSGRLAGYTGELFF. The CDR3 DNA is TGTGCCAGCAGCGGAAGACTAGCGGGATACACCGGGGAGCTGTTTTTT.

V gene TRBV28 combines with J gene TRBJ1-6; 10 positions match TRBD1. Trimming took 4 bases from V and 9 from J; bases not matched to a gene: 9. The CDR3 covers 16 residues. The germline CDR1 and CDR2 sequences are MDHEN and SYDVKM. The CDR3 nucleotides are TGTGCCAGCAGTTCCCGGGACAGGGGATTTAGTTCACCCCTCCACTTT. Its protein is CASSSRDRGFSSPLHF.

The chain couples TRBV19 to TRBJ1-3; no definite D call. Deletions cut 8 bases from V and 0 bases from J, with 11 bases between. Germline CDR1 is LNHDA and CDR2 is SQIVND (reference sequence). This CDR3 contains 14 residues. CDR3 sequence: CASGLRYSGNTIYF. As DNA, the CDR3 is TGTGCCAGTGGCCTTAGGTACTCTGGAAACACCATATATTTT.

This clonotype was detected a few times. The chain links TRBV28 to TRBJ2-3; no clear D gene. Deletions cut 1 base from V and 2 bases from J, with 10 bases between. This CDR3 has 15 amino acids. Germline-derived CDR1 and CDR2 are MDHEN and SYDVKM. CDR3 region: CASSLLTIPTDTQYF. The DNA of the CDR3 is TGTGCCAGCAGTTTATTAACTATCCCCACAGATACGCAGTATTTT.

This clonotype was counted ten times or more. The V and J genes are TRBV11-2 and TRBJ1-3, with D unresolved. The ends were cut back, 5 bases at V and 4 bases at J, with 15 bases in the middle. The germline V gene encodes CDR1 SGHAT and CDR2 FQNNGV. The CDR3 runs to 15 residues. The CDR3 region has the DNA TGTGCCAGCAGCCTCCTCGGCGGGCTAGGAAACACCATATATTTT. Translation: CASSLLGGLGNTIYF.

This clonotype appeared many times. The chain has TRBV3-1 and TRBJ2-1, with 7 bases lining up with TRBD1. CDR3 size: 15 residues. CDR1 is LGHDT and CDR2 is YNNKEL in the germline V gene (reference sequence). V was pared by 1 base and J by 2 bases, with 2 bases of the junction left unmatched. The CDR3 DNA reads TGTGCCAGCAGCCAAGCGGGACAGCCCTACAATGAGCAGTTCTTC. Translated, it gives CASSQAGQPYNEQFF.

The chain carries TRBV2 and TRBJ2-1; the D gene is possibly TRBD2 (6 bases). The CDR3 loop spans 15 amino acids. CDR1 SNHLY and CDR2 FYNNEI come from the germline V gene. V dropped 6 bases and J dropped 4 bases, with 16 bases sitting between them. The CDR3 here is CASRSGASAYNEQFF. The CDR3 DNA sequence: TGTGCCAGCAGATCCGGGGCTAGCGCGTACAATGAGCAGTTCTTC.

The chain is built from TRBV19 and TRBJ1-2, with unresolved D. The germline V and J ends were trimmed by 7 bases and 0 bases, with 12 bases remaining between them. Germline-derived CDR1 and CDR2 are LNHDA and SQIVND (reference sequence). CDR3 length: 14 residues. CDR3 coding DNA: TGTGCCAGTACCAGGACCTTAGCTAACTATGGCTACACCTTC. It specifies CASTRTLANYGYTF.

This clonotype showed up just a few times. CDR3: CASSLAQGSAEQYF. The CDR3 nucleotides read TGCGCCAGCAGCTTGGCCCAGGGGAGTGCCGAGCAGTACTTC. This rearrangement joins TRBV5-1 to TRBJ2-7; a possible D gene is TRBD1 (6 bases). Per germline, CDR1 SGHRS and CDR2 YFSETQ. V lost 0 bases, J lost 6 bases, and 13 bases lay in between. The length of the CDR3 is 14 residues.

The table lists this clonotype with a few counts. V gene TRBV30 combines with J gene TRBJ2-1, with TRBD1 identical over 8 bases. Germline V lookup: CDR1 GTSNPN, CDR2 SVGIG (reference sequence). V was clipped by 5 bases and J by 4 bases; unmatched bases: 10. This CDR3 has 15 amino acids. DNA for the CDR3: TGTGCCTGGGCTACAGGAGGACAGGGATACAATGAGCAGTTCTTC. The encoded protein is CAWATGGQGYNEQFF.

The chain couples TRBV19 to TRBJ2-7; 8 bases line up with TRBD1. Unmatched junction bases numbered 5, after V lost 7 bases and J lost 3 bases. Germline V gene lookup returns CDR1 LNHDA and CDR2 SQIVND (reference sequence). The CDR3 has 13 residues. The CDR3: CASNTQGGYEQYF. CDR3 sequence (DNA): TGTGCCAGTAATACACAGGGGGGCTACGAGCAGTACTTC.

The rearrangement uses TRBV5-1 and TRBJ2-1; D unclear. In germline, CDR1 is SGHRS, CDR2 YFSETQ. The V end lost 0 bases, the J end lost 9 bases, and 13 bases lay between the germline ends. This CDR3 has 14 amino acids. This chain's CDR3 is CASSLALGLVEQFF. The DNA of the CDR3 is TGCGCCAGCAGCTTGGCCCTGGGTTTAGTTGAGCAGTTCTTC.

The chain links TRBV20-1 to TRBJ1-2, with 8 bases that match TRBD1. Germline CDR1 reads DFQATT; CDR2 reads SNEGSKA (reference sequence). The CDR3 length is 15 residues. J was trimmed by 4 bases and V by 7 bases; bases with no gene match: 14. The CDR3, as DNA: TGCAGTGTTAAGAGTGCCCGGGACAGGTCCTATGGCTACACCTTC. This sequence encodes CSVKSARDRSYGYTF.